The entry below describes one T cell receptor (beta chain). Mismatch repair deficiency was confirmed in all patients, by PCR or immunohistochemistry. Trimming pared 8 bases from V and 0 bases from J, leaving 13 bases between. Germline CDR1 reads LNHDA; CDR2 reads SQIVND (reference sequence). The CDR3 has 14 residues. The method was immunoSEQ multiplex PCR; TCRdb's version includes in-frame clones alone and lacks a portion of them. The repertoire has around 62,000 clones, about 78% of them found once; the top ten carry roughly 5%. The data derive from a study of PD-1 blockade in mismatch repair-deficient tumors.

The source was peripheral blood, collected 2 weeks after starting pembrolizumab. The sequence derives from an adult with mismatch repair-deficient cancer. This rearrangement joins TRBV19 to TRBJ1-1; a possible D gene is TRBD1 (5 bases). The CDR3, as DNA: TGTGCCAGTTTGAGGGGCGGCATGAACACTGAAGCTTTCTTT. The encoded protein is CASLRGGMNTEAFF.